This T cell receptor (beta chain) was identified during a study of blood T cell repertoires in COVID-19. Study-wide context: Collection of acute and convalescent COVID-19 samples took place in the United States, Italy and Spain.

In its sample, this clone was seen a few times. V lost 4 bases, J lost 0 bases, and 9 bases lay in between. Germline V gene lookup returns CDR1 SGHAT and CDR2 FQNNGV. The CDR3 extends over 15 amino acids. Seattle's enrolled individuals joined amid active infection and were then monitored longitudinally. In the authors' workflow: Amplification of reference gene primers was used by the study to estimate nucleated cell counts. Data came from immunoSEQ multiplex PCR; TCRdb stores just in-frame clones and leaves some out. The V and J calls and clone size come from that table; D and trimming were worked out from the DNA. This table holds about half a million clones, approximately 92% found once.

The sample was peripheral blood. The clonotype was recovered from a man between 18 and 29 years old with COVID-19, enrolled during active disease. V usage is TRBV11-2 and J usage is TRBJ2-2, with a weak D call TRBD1 (5 bases). DNA for the CDR3: TGTGCCAGCAGCTGGACATACACGAACACCGGGGAGCTGTTTTTT. It specifies CASSWTYTNTGELFF.